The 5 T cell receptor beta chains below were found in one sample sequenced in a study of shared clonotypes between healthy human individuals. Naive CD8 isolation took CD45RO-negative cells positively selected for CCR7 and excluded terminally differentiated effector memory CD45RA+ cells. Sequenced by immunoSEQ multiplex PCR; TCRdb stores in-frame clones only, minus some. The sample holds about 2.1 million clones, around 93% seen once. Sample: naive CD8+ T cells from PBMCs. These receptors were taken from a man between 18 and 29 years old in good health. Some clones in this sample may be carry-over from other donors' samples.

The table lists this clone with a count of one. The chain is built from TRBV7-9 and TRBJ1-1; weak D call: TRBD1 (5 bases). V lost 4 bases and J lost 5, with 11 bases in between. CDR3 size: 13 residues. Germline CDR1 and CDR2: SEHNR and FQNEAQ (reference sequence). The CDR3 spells CASSSKGVTEAFF. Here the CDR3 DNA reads TGTGCCAGCAGCTCAAAAGGGGTTACTGAAGCTTTCTTT.

CDR3 DNA sequence: TGCGCCAGCAGCCAAGTCAAGTGGGAGGGGGAACGCAACAATGAGCAGTTCTTC. Translation gives CASSQVKWEGERNNEQFF. The chain employs TRBV4-1 and TRBJ2-1, with D possibly TRBD2 on 7 matching bases. The V end lost 1 base, the J end lost 5 bases, and 21 bases lay between the germline ends. The CDR3 sequence is 18 residues long. Per the germline V gene, CDR1 is MGHRA and CDR2 is YSYEKL.

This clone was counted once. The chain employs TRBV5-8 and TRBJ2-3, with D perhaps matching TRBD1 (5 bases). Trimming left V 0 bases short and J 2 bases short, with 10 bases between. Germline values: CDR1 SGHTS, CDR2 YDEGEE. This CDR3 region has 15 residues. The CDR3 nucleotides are TGTGCCAGCAGCTTGGAGGGGCGGTACACAGATACGCAGTATTTT. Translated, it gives CASSLEGRYTDTQYF.

Here the CDR3 DNA reads TGCAGTGCCCTAAATCTGGAGCAGTACTTC. Amino acid sequence: CSALNLEQYF. The chain recombines TRBV20-1 with TRBJ2-7; D is uncertain. V lost 6 bases and J lost 7, with 10 bases in between. Per germline, CDR1 DFQATT and CDR2 SNEGSKA (reference sequence). The CDR3 is 10 residues long.

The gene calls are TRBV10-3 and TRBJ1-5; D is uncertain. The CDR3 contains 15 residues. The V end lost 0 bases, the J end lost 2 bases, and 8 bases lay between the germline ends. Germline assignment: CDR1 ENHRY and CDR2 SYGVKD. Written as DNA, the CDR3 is TGTGCCATCAGTGAGTCCTACGGGGGCAATCAGCCCCAGCATTTT. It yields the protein CAISESYGGNQPQHF.